The clone carrying this T cell receptor (beta chain) was observed a handful of times. The antigen is undetermined. The sample originates from a study of CD8 T cells in ankylosing spondylitis. Study findings and constraints: One TCR beta motif, made up of eight highly homologous variants, appeared characteristic of ankylosing spondylitis blood.

TCRdb re-derived calls from the 5' RACE reads in MiXCR, one entry per CDR3 protein. Of 250,000 to 350,000 distinct CDR3 sequences listed, 8% are singletons. V was cut by 1 base and J by 4 bases, with 15 bases left in between. The CDR3 has 16 residues. Germline V gives CDR1 SGHVS, CDR2 FQNEAQ. The V call is TRBV7-8, the J call TRBJ2-3, with D perhaps given as TRBD1 or TRBD2 (5 bases each). The sequence came from a male donor with ankylosing spondylitis. The sequenced material came from blood, either unsorted or a sorted T cell fraction (not recorded which). The chain's CDR3 is CASSLEGRGVPDTQYF. CDR3 sequence (DNA): TGTGCCAGCAGCTTAGAGGGGAGAGGCGTGCCAGATACGCAGTATTTT.